The following is a T cell receptor beta chain sequence with its context. Its antigen is undetermined. The ends were cut back, 2 bases at V and 3 bases at J, with 6 bases in the middle. This CDR3 spans 13 amino acids. The V gene's germline CDR1 is MNHEY and CDR2 SMNVEV (reference sequence). This sample is part of a study of CD8+ T cells in alopecia areata. Study results and limitations: Lesional tissue from the scalp (especially in alopecia totalis/universalis) showed higher clonality than normal scalp.

Once RNA had been extracted, it was reverse transcribed into cDNA to act as the sequencing template. The assay was immunoSEQ multiplex PCR, and TCRdb's table has in-frame clones only and misses some. The sample records around 120,000 clones, 55% to 80% being singletons. This receptor was obtained from a human donor in good health. The V gene is TRBV27, the J gene TRBJ2-3, with unresolved D. The sample taken for sequencing was CD4+ T cells sorted from blood. The CDR3 here is CASSLIGTDTQYF. The CDR3 DNA reads TGTGCCAGCAGTTTAATCGGTACAGATACGCAGTATTTT.